A selection of T cell receptor beta chains follows, all from one sample in a study of blood T cell repertoires in COVID-19. Clones were read by immunoSEQ multiplex PCR, and TCRdb kept only the in-frame ones, dropping some. The sample has approximately 50,000 clones; around 86% are singletons. Sequencing was done on a sample of peripheral blood. These receptors were obtained from a woman at least 80 years old with acute or convalescent COVID-19. Each CDR3 is given with its conserved first and last residue. D genes are given only for firm matches. For some rows the clone size is stated as once, few or many, or as a class when expanded; others skip it.

j_gene,v_gene,d_gene,abundance,CDR3aa,CDR3nt
TRBJ1-2,TRBV2,-,once,CASSAANYGYTF,TGTGCCAGCAGTGCTGCTAACTATGGCTACACCTTC
TRBJ2-3,TRBV10-1,-,-,CATGQSTDTQYF,TGCGCCACAGGACAGAGCACAGATACGCAGTATTTT
TRBJ2-1,TRBV3-1/TRBV3-2,TRBD1,-,CASAPGRQGKLF,TGTGCCAGCGCCCCAGGTAGACAGGGGAAGCTCTTC
TRBJ2-3,TRBV6-5,TRBD2,-,CASRGLAVRGDTQYF,TGTGCCAGCAGGGGACTAGCGGTACGTGGGGATACGCAGTATTTT
TRBJ1-2,TRBV18,TRBD1,-,CASSRDRARNYGYTF,TGTGCCAGCTCCCGCGACAGGGCTCGTAACTATGGCTACACCTTC
TRBJ1-4,TRBV5-1,TRBD1,-,CASSPGTASNEKLFF,TGCGCCAGCAGCCCTGGGACAGCCTCTAATGAAAAACTGTTTTTT
TRBJ2-5,TRBV11-2,TRBD2,-,CASRGLAGGSKETQYF,TGTGCCAGCAGGGGACTAGCGGGGGGATCTAAAGAGACCCAGTACTTC
TRBJ1-2,TRBV28,TRBD1,-,CASSLYRGGYTF,TGTGCCAGCAGTTTATACAGGGGTGGCTACACCTTC
TRBJ1-1,TRBV6-6,-,-,CASSPLDRNPNTEAFF,TGTGCCAGCAGCCCTCTAGACCGAAACCCGAACACTGAAGCTTTCTTT
TRBJ2-3,TRBV29-1,-,once,CSVARGGGSTDTQYF,TGCAGCGTTGCTCGGGGAGGGGGTAGCACAGATACGCAGTATTTT
TRBJ1-4,TRBV19,TRBD1,-,CASRRQGSNEKLFF,TGTGCCAGTAGAAGACAGGGATCAAATGAAAAACTGTTTTTT
TRBJ1-1,TRBV11-2,-,-,CASSLEGLMNTEAFF,TGTGCCAGCAGCTTAGAGGGGCTGATGAACACTGAAGCTTTCTTT
TRBJ1-2,TRBV5-4,-,-,CASSSASTTGDYGYTF,TGTGCCAGCAGTTCCGCAAGTACTACGGGGGACTATGGCTACACCTTC
TRBJ2-7,TRBV2,TRBD1,-,CASSGTGGVEQYF,TGTGCCAGCAGTGGGACAGGGGGCGTCGAGCAGTACTTC
TRBJ1-1,TRBV6-1,TRBD1,-,CASSEAESQGDTTEAFF,TGTGCCAGCAGTGAAGCGGAATCACAGGGGGATACCACTGAAGCTTTCTTT
TRBJ1-2,TRBV12-3/TRBV12-4,TRBD1,-,CASSLQGAYGYTF,TGTGCCAGCAGTTTACAGGGGGCCTATGGCTACACCTTC
TRBJ2-7,TRBV4-1,-,-,CASSQGGGYYEQYF,TGCGCCAGCAGCCAAGGAGGGGGATATTACGAGCAGTACTTC
TRBJ2-5,TRBV2,TRBD1,-,CASSAQGAVQETQYF,TGTGCCAGCAGTGCGCAGGGGGCGGTCCAAGAGACCCAGTACTTC
TRBJ1-1,TRBV6-1,-,few,CASSESARGEAFF,TGTGCCAGCAGTGAAAGTGCGCGGGGAGAAGCTTTCTTT
TRBJ2-2,TRBV18,TRBD2,-,CASSPRGGFTGELFF,TGTGCCAGCTCACCGCGCGGGGGATTCACCGGGGAGCTGTTTTTT
TRBJ2-4,TRBV4-1,-,-,CASSQARAGKNIQYF,TGCGCCAGCAGCCAAGCGAGAGCGGGCAAAAACATTCAGTACTTC
TRBJ2-3,TRBV4-2,-,-,CASSAYQAADTQYF,TGTGCCAGCAGCGCTTACCAAGCGGCAGATACGCAGTATTTT
TRBJ1-2,TRBV3-1/TRBV3-2,-,-,CASSQGQGKYGYTF,TGTGCCAGCAGCCAAGGGCAGGGTAAATATGGCTACACCTTC
TRBJ2-1,TRBV6-2/TRBV6-3,TRBD2,-,CASSYKGLAGGKEQFF,TGTGCCAGCAGTTACAAGGGACTAGCGGGAGGGAAAGAGCAGTTCTTC
TRBJ2-1,TRBV7-2,-,-,CASSLGLNEQFF,TGTGCCAGCAGCTTGGGCCTAAATGAGCAGTTCTTC
TRBJ2-1,TRBV7-2,TRBD2,-,CASSFGLRGANYNEQFF,TGTGCCAGCAGCTTTGGTCTGCGGGGGGCTAACTACAATGAGCAGTTCTTC
TRBJ2-7,TRBV2,TRBD1,-,CASSDGTGTYEQYF,TGTGCCAGCAGTGATGGGACAGGGACCTACGAGCAGTACTTC
TRBJ2-1,TRBV7-2,-,-,CASSPGRSSYNEQFF,TGTGCCAGCAGCCCAGGTCGAAGCTCCTACAATGAGCAGTTCTTC
TRBJ2-1,TRBV11-1,TRBD2,-,CASSFNSGGAKNEQFF,TGTGCCAGCAGCTTTAATAGCGGGGGGGCCAAGAATGAGCAGTTCTTC
TRBJ2-5,TRBV3-1/TRBV3-2,-,-,CASSLPEWETQYF,TGTGCCAGCAGCCTCCCGGAGTGGGAGACCCAGTACTTC
TRBJ1-5,TRBV19,-,-,CASNVQTGSNQPQHF,TGTGCCAGTAACGTCCAGACAGGATCCAATCAGCCCCAGCATTTT
TRBJ2-1,TRBV18,TRBD1,-,CASSPPGQSYNEQFF,TGTGCCAGCTCTCCTCCGGGACAGTCCTACAATGAGCAGTTCTTC
TRBJ1-1,TRBV10-3,TRBD1,-,CAISGGTGEMNTEAFF,TGTGCCATCAGCGGTGGGACAGGGGAGATGAACACTGAAGCTTTCTTT
TRBJ2-1,TRBV25-1,TRBD2,-,CASSETSGSYNEQFF,TGTGCCAGCAGTGAGACTAGCGGATCATACAATGAGCAGTTCTTC
TRBJ2-5,TRBV3-1/TRBV3-2,TRBD1,-,CASSQGQGEETQYF,TGTGCCAGCAGCCAAGGACAGGGGGAGGAGACCCAGTACTTC
TRBJ2-2,TRBV2,-,-,CASSRVTGELFF,TGTGCCAGTTCCAGGGTCACCGGGGAGCTGTTTTTT
TRBJ2-1,TRBV7-8,TRBD1,once,CASSFPGTANEQFF,TGTGCCAGCAGCTTCCCCGGGACAGCAAATGAGCAGTTCTTC
TRBJ1-1,TRBV30,TRBD1,-,CAWGYGDRGGMLNTEAFF,TGTGCCTGGGGATACGGTGACAGGGGCGGGATGTTGAACACTGAAGCTTTCTTT
TRBJ1-1,TRBV21-1,-,-,CASSLGGGDQDTEAFF,TGTGCCAGCAGCTTGGGCGGGGGCGACCAGGACACTGAAGCTTTCTTT
TRBJ1-2,TRBV15,-,-,CATSRDPGGGYTF,TGTGCCACCAGCAGAGATCCGGGTGGTGGCTACACCTTC
TRBJ1-3,TRBV7-6,TRBD1,-,CASSSPGQGALGNTIYF,TGTGCCAGCAGCTCTCCGGGACAGGGGGCCTTGGGAAACACCATATATTTT
TRBJ1-2,TRBV2,-,-,CASSERDGYGYTF,TGTGCCAGCAGTGAGCGGGACGGCTATGGCTACACCTTC
TRBJ2-7,TRBV11-3,TRBD1,-,CASSIGQGAYEQYF,TGTGCCAGCAGCATAGGACAGGGTGCGTACGAGCAGTACTTC
TRBJ1-5,TRBV3-1/TRBV3-2,-,once,CASSPGGDQPQHF,TGTGCCAGCAGCCCAGGCGGGGATCAGCCCCAGCATTTT
TRBJ2-2,TRBV24-1,-,-,CATSDSAGQGELFF,TGTGCCACCAGTGATTCGGCCGGACAAGGGGAGCTGTTTTTT
TRBJ2-1,TRBV3-1/TRBV3-2,TRBD2,-,CASSQGLAVRYEQFF,TGTGCCAGCAGCCAAGGACTAGCGGTTCGATATGAGCAGTTCTTC
TRBJ2-5,TRBV3-1/TRBV3-2,TRBD2,-,CASSQDRLAGGYMETQYF,TGTGCCAGCAGCCAAGATCGGCTAGCGGGGGGGTACATGGAGACCCAGTACTTC
TRBJ1-2,TRBV6-4,TRBD1,-,CASSTGQNYGYTF,TGTGCCAGCAGTACGGGACAGAACTATGGCTACACCTTC
TRBJ1-2,TRBV2,TRBD1,-,CASSESVTGDGYTF,TGTGCCAGCAGTGAAAGTGTTACAGGGGATGGCTACACCTTC
TRBJ2-7,TRBV11-3,-,once,CASSLVNYGEQYF,TGTGCCAGCAGCTTAGTGAACTATGGCGAGCAGTACTTC
TRBJ2-1,TRBV7-3,TRBD2,-,CASSLNTGGLAGETNEQFF,TGTGCCAGCAGCCTAAACACCGGCGGACTAGCGGGAGAAACAAATGAGCAGTTCTTC
TRBJ2-3,TRBV3-1/TRBV3-2,TRBD1,-,CASSLQGRSRTDTQYF,TGTGCCAGCAGCTTACAGGGGCGAAGTCGGACAGATACGCAGTATTTT
TRBJ1-1,TRBV11-2,TRBD1,once,CASSSRDRGNTEAFF,TGTGCCAGCAGCTCCCGGGACAGGGGGAACACTGAAGCTTTCTTT